This T cell receptor beta chain was sequenced during a study of blood T cell repertoires in COVID-19. Study details: The cDNA or gDNA used as material had been derived from T cells, B-cell-depleted T cells, or PBMCs.

In the original analysis: The authors estimated nucleated cell counts from reference gene primer amplification. Sequencing was performed with immunoSEQ multiplex PCR; in TCRdb, only in-frame clones are kept and a portion is missing. The DNA was the basis for D and trimming; V, J and clone size are from that table. This sample has tens of thousands of clones, with around nine tenths found just once. The germline gives CDR1 SNHLY, CDR2 FYNNEI. V was clipped by 0 bases and J by 2 bases, with 7 bases between them. The CDR3 has 14 residues. This rearrangement joins TRBV2 to TRBJ2-5; D is uncertain. This clonotype was obtained from a man in his 70s with active or convalescent COVID-19. The sample was peripheral blood. CDR3 residues: CASSEAYGQETQYF. The CDR3, as DNA: TGTGCCAGCAGTGAAGCCTACGGGCAAGAGACCCAGTACTTC.